The sequence of this T cell receptor (beta chain) was determined in a study of molecular identifiers for immune sequencing clone quantification. Concerning this clonotype: Its matching antigen is unknown. This CDR3 is missing its conserved last phenylalanine or tryptophan, likely due to a read error.

Study-wide results and limits: Clones carrying above 20 RNA copies accounted for over 98% of effector molecules, under 1% in naive cells.

Bulk TCR libraries used previously described methods and listed TCR primers. Each CDR3 protein is one row after TCRdb ran MiXCR on the PCR reads. The table includes some 100,000 distinct CDR3 sequences, roughly 19% detected once. Sequencing input: naive CD8+ T cells from blood, with Jurkat cell RNA spiked in. Subset: FACS-sorted CD8+CD4-CCR7+CD45RA+ naive T cells. The origin of this receptor is a human donor in good health. Some libraries in this study had Jurkat cell RNA spiked in.

The CDR3 is CASSLQWSGGSTDTQYL. The DNA of the CDR3 is TGTGCCAGCAGTTTGCAGTGGAGCGGGGGGAGCACAGATACGCAGTATCTT. The V and J genes are TRBV28 and TRBJ2-3; 9 bases map to TRBD2. V gave up 3 bases and J gave up 0 bases; unmatched junction bases: 7. The CDR3 contains 17 residues. Germline V gene lookup returns CDR1 MDHEN and CDR2 SYDVKM.